This T cell receptor beta chain comes out of a study of cytomegalovirus exposure and HLA in healthy donors. Study summary: An analysis done earlier identified almost 120 million unique TCR beta sequences from roughly 190 million T cells.

This CDR3 is 15 amino acids long. Unmatched junction bases numbered 5, after V lost 4 bases and J lost 6 bases. Germline lookup yields CDR1 SGHDT and CDR2 YYEEEE. The PCR had 60 Vbeta and 13 Jbeta primers. The assay was immunoSEQ multiplex PCR, and TCRdb's table has in-frame clones only and misses some. Among 100,000 to 150,000 clones listed, around 66% were seen once. The receptor's source is a woman between 40 and 55 years old in good health and CMV-seropositive. The V call is TRBV5-6, the J call TRBJ1-5, with 12 bases aligning to TRBD1. The sample taken for sequencing was PBMCs. CDR3 DNA: TGTGCCAGCAGCCTGGGACAGGGGGCGAGTCAGCCCCAGCATTTT. Amino acid sequence: CASSLGQGASQPQHF.